This is a list of T cell receptor beta chains from one sample in a study of cytomegalovirus exposure and HLA in healthy donors. The table came from immunoSEQ multiplex PCR; TCRdb's copy has only in-frame clones and leaves some out. The sample records about 150,000 clones, 73% being singletons. The specimen was PBMCs. These receptors were taken from a woman aged 18-29 years in good health and CMV-seronegative. The CDR3 runs from the conserved cysteine through the conserved F or W. Fields, in order: clone size, V gene, D gene, J gene, CDR3 protein, CDR3 DNA. D genes are given only for firm matches. Only part of the rows carry a size: once, few, many, or a class if the clone is expanded.

clone size: .
V gene: TRBV4-2
D gene: .
J gene: TRBJ1-6
CDR3 protein: CASSQEVFGKNSPLHF
CDR3 DNA: TGTGCCAGCAGCCAAGAAGTTTTCGGGAAAAATTCACCCCTCCACTTT

clone size: .
V gene: TRBV7-2
D gene: .
J gene: TRBJ2-1
CDR3 protein: CASSPWPGEGENEQFF
CDR3 DNA: TGTGCCAGCAGCCCATGGCCAGGGGAGGGGGAAAATGAGCAGTTCTTC

clone size: .
V gene: TRBV6-5
D gene: .
J gene: TRBJ2-1
CDR3 protein: CASSYSLEYNEQFF
CDR3 DNA: TGTGCCAGCAGTTACTCGCTGGAGTACAATGAGCAGTTCTTC

clone size: once
V gene: TRBV7-9
D gene: .
J gene: TRBJ2-7
CDR3 protein: CASSLVASSYEQYF
CDR3 DNA: TGTGCCAGCAGCTTAGTGGCTAGTTCATACGAGCAGTACTTC

clone size: .
V gene: TRBV6-5
D gene: .
J gene: TRBJ2-5
CDR3 protein: CASSYRLGVETQYF
CDR3 DNA: TGTGCCAGCAGTTACCGCCTAGGAGTAGAGACCCAGTACTTC

clone size: .
V gene: TRBV7-9
D gene: .
J gene: TRBJ1-1
CDR3 protein: CASSVGQYTEAFF
CDR3 DNA: TGTGCCAGCAGCGTAGGACAGTACACTGAAGCTTTCTTT

clone size: .
V gene: TRBV7-2
D gene: .
J gene: TRBJ1-3
CDR3 protein: CASSSLEGNTIYF
CDR3 DNA: TGTGCCAGCAGCTCCCTGGAGGGAAACACCATATATTTT

clone size: .
V gene: TRBV6-5
D gene: .
J gene: TRBJ2-5
CDR3 protein: CASSGTPRQETQYF
CDR3 DNA: TGTGCCAGCAGCGGGACACCCCGCCAAGAGACCCAGTACTTC

clone size: .
V gene: TRBV11-3
D gene: .
J gene: TRBJ2-1
CDR3 protein: CASSSLAGAGQYNEQFF
CDR3 DNA: TGTGCCAGCAGCTCCCTGGCGGGGGCGGGGCAATACAATGAGCAGTTCTTC

clone size: .
V gene: TRBV4-3
D gene: TRBD2
J gene: TRBJ2-2
CDR3 protein: CASSQRLTSVNTGELFF
CDR3 DNA: TGCGCCAGCAGCCAAAGGTTGACTAGCGTGAACACCGGGGAGCTGTTTTTT

clone size: once
V gene: TRBV5-1
D gene: .
J gene: TRBJ2-2
CDR3 protein: CASSLYQMTGELFF
CDR3 DNA: TGCGCCAGCAGCTTGTATCAGATGACCGGGGAGCTGTTTTTT

clone size: .
V gene: TRBV7-2
D gene: .
J gene: TRBJ2-3
CDR3 protein: CASSPNGADTQYF
CDR3 DNA: TGTGCCAGCAGCCCTAACGGTGCAGATACGCAGTATTTT

clone size: .
V gene: TRBV5-6
D gene: TRBD1
J gene: TRBJ1-1
CDR3 protein: CASSLWAGQGRFEAFF
CDR3 DNA: TGTGCCAGCAGCTTGTGGGCTGGACAGGGAAGGTTTGAAGCTTTCTTT

clone size: .
V gene: TRBV13
D gene: .
J gene: TRBJ1-3
CDR3 protein: CASSSTGTGASGNTIYF
CDR3 DNA: TGTGCCAGCAGCTCTACCGGGACGGGAGCCTCTGGAAACACCATATATTTT

clone size: .
V gene: TRBV2
D gene: .
J gene: TRBJ2-1
CDR3 protein: CASSDRWGDNEQFF
CDR3 DNA: TGTGCCAGCAGTGACCGGTGGGGGGACAATGAGCAGTTCTTC

clone size: .
V gene: TRBV7-3
D gene: TRBD1
J gene: TRBJ2-1
CDR3 protein: CASSSPVSTGGRNEQFF
CDR3 DNA: TGTGCCAGCAGCTCCCCCGTCTCGACAGGGGGCAGGAATGAGCAGTTCTTC